This T cell receptor beta chain was found in a study of T cell responses to AZD1222 COVID-19 vaccine. The table came from immunoSEQ multiplex PCR; TCRdb's copy has only in-frame clones and leaves some out. The sample contains about 170,000 clones, roughly 90% of which appear only once. The CDR3 has 17 residues. V was pared by 2 bases and J by 7 bases, with 21 bases between. Per germline, CDR1 MNHEY and CDR2 SMNVEV (reference sequence). The V gene is TRBV27, the J gene TRBJ2-1, with D hard to call. The material was peripheral blood, obtained on day 0 of AZD1222 vaccination. The clonotype was recovered from an adult in good health. The CDR3 protein is CASSLKPSTLRSNEQFF. CDR3 coding DNA: TGTGCCAGCAGTTTAAAGCCTTCCACCCTACGATCAAATGAGCAGTTCTTC.